Reported below is one TCR beta chain. From germline, CDR1 is SGHTA and CDR2 FQGNSA. V lost 4 bases to trimming and J lost 3 bases; unmatched junction nucleotides: 7. This CDR3 has 15 residues. These data are taken from a study of radiotherapy plus CTLA-4 blockade in lung cancer. Some clones are missing from TCRdb's copy, which holds only in-frame ones; the method was immunoSEQ multiplex PCR. Of around 86,000 clones in the sample, roughly four fifths were seen once. The sample in question was peripheral blood, obtained from a patient treated with radiotherapy plus ipilimumab. The rearrangement links TRBV7-2 to TRBJ2-7, with 9 bases lining up with TRBD2. This TCR was sampled from a human donor with non-small cell lung cancer who had stable disease on radiotherapy plus ipilimumab. In DNA, the CDR3 is TGTGCCAGCAGCTCGCCGACTAGCGGAAGCTACGAGCAGTACTTC. This gives the protein CASSSPTSGSYEQYF.